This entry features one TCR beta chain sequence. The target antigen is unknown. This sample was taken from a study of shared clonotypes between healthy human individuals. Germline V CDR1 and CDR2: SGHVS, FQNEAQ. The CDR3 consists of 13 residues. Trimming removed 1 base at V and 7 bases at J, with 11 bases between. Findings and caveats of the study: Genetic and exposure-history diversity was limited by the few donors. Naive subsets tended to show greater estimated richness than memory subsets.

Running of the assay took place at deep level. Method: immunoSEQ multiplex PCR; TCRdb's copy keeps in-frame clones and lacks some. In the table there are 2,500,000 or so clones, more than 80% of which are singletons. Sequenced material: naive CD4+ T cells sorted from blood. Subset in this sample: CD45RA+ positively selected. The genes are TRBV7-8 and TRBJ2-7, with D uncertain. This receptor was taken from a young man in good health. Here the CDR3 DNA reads TGTGCCAGCAGCTTAGAGAAGGGATGGGAGCAGTACTTC. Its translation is CASSLEKGWEQYF.